The clone carrying this T cell receptor (beta chain) has at least ten counts. CDR3 size: 13 residues. Germline CDR1 is MGHRA and CDR2 is YSYEKL. Trimming removed 1 base from V and 4 bases from J, with 6 bases in between. The record originates from a study of T-cell reconstitution after alpha-beta-depleted transplantation in children. Preparation of the TCRbeta library was carried out with unique molecular identifiers. TCRdb reprocessed the PCR reads with MiXCR, giving one entry per CDR3 protein. This table has approximately 210,000 distinct CDR3 sequences, 13% to 15% appearing once. The sequenced sample was PBMCs from the stem cell graft donor, obtained from the stem cell graft. The clonotype was recovered from a human donor who donated a stem cell graft to a child with acute lymphoblastic leukemia. The chain carries TRBV4-1 and TRBJ2-3; D not certain. The CDR3 here is CASSQAPPDTQYF. Written as DNA, the CDR3 is TGCGCCAGCAGCCAAGCCCCCCCAGATACGCAGTATTTT.